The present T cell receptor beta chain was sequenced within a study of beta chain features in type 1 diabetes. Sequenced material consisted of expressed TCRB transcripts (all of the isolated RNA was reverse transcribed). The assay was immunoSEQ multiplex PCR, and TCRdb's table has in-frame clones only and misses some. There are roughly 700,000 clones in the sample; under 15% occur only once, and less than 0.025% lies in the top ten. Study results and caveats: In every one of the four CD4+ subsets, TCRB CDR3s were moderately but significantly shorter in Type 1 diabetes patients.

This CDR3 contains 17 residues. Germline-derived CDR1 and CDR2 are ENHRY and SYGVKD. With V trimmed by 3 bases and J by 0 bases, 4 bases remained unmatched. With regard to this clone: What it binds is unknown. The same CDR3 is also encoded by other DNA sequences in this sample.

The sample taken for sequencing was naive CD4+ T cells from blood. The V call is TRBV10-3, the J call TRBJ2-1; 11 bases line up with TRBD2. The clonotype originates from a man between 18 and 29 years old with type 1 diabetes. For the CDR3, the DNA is TGTGCCATCAGTGACTATACTAGCGGGGGCTCCTACAATGAGCAGTTCTTC. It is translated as CAISDYTSGGSYNEQFF.